The TCR beta chain under discussion was sequenced for a study of blood T cells in healthy people across ages. Study results and limitations: Higher diversity, along with more naive CD4+ cells, distinguished long-lived donors from aged donors. Per million T cells, the diversity of TCR beta decreased roughly linearly as age advanced. It was not possible, with unsorted PBMCs, to conclusively compare naive and antigen-experienced cells.

Germline V CDR1 and CDR2: SGHRS, YFSETQ. J gave up 6 bases and V 0 bases, and 3 bases lay outside the gene matches. The CDR3 covers 16 residues. This clonotype was seen more than once but under ten times. Its matching antigen is unknown. A J-beta primer mix and a sample-barcoded 5' primer were used in a second PCR of about 7 to 12 cycles. Via MiXCR, TCRdb re-called the 5' RACE reads, giving one row per CDR3 protein. The table shows hundreds of thousands of distinct CDR3 sequences, with around 45% occurring only once. PBMCs were isolated at a quantity of at least 7 million per sample. This rearrangement joins TRBV5-1 to TRBJ2-1, with TRBD2 matching 13 bases. Material for sequencing was blood. This sequence was found in a man aged 80 or over in good health. The CDR3 DNA reads as TGCGCCAGCAGCTTGGTCGGACTAGCGGGAGCCAATGAGCAGTTCTTC. Its translation is CASSLVGLAGANEQFF.